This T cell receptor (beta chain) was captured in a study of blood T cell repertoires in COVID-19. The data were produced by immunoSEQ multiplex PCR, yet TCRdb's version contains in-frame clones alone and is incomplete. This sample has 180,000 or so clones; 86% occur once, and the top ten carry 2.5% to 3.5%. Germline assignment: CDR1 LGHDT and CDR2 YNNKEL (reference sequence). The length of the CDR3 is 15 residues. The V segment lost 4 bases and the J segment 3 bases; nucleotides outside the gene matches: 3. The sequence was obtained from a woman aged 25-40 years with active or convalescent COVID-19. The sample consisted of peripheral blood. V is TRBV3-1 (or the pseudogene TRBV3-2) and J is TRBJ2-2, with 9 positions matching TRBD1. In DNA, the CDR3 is TGTGCCAGCAGCCTGGGACAGGGTTACACCGGGGAGCTGTTTTTT. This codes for CASSLGQGYTGELFF.